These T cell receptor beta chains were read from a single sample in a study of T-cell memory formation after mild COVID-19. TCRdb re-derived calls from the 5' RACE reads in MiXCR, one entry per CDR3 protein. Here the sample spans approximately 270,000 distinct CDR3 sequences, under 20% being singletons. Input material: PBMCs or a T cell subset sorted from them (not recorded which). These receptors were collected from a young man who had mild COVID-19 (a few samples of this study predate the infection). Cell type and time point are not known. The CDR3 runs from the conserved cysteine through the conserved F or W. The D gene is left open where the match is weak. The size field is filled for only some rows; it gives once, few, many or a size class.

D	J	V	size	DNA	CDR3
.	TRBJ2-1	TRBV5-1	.	TGCGCCAGCGCATACCCAAGCTCCTACAATGAGCAGTTCTTC	CASAYPSSYNEQFF
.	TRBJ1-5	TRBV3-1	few	TGTGCCAGCAGCCAAGAGGGTTACAATCAGCCCCAGCATTTT	CASSQEGYNQPQHF
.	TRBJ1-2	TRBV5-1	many	TGCGCCAGCAGCACCGGACTGCGAGCTAACTATGGCTACACCTTC	CASSTGLRANYGYTF
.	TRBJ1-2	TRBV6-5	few	TGTGCCAGCAGTCCCGGCAGGGCCTATGGCTACACCTTC	CASSPGRAYGYTF
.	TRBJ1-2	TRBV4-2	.	TGTGCCAGCAGCCAAGAGTGGGACATAAATGGCTACACCTTC	CASSQEWDINGYTF
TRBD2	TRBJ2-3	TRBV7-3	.	TGTGCCAGCAGCACCGGGACTACCTCAGATACGCAGTATTTT	CASSTGTTSDTQYF
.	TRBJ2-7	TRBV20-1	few	TGCAGTGCTTCCGCCTCCTACGAGCAGTACTTC	CSASASYEQYF
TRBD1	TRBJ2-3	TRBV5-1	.	TGCGCCAGCAGCTTAGAGCAGGGGGCGGATACGCAGTATTTT	CASSLEQGADTQYF
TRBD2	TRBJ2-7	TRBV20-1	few	TGCAGTGCTAGGCCCCAGACTAGCGGGATTGAGCAGTACTTC	CSARPQTSGIEQYF
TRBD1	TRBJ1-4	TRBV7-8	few	TGTGCCAGCAGCTTAATGGTGGGACAGGGCGCAAAACTGTTTTTT	CASSLMVGQGAKLFF
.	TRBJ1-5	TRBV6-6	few	TGTGCCAGCAGTTACTCGATGGGGGGAAACCAGCCCCAGCATTTT	CASSYSMGGNQPQHF
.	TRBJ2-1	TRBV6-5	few	TGTGCCAGCAGTTTGAGTGAGAAAGGAGAGCAGTTCTTC	CASSLSEKGEQFF
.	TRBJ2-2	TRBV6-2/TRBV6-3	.	TGTGCCAGCCCCAGCATTCCAGGGGAGCTGTTTTTT	CASPSIPGELFF
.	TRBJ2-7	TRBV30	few	TGTGCCTGGAGAAACGGGCTTTACGAGCAGTACTTC	CAWRNGLYEQYF
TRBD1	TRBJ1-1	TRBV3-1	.	TGTGCCAGCAGCCGGGGACAGGGGGGAATGAACACTGAAGCTTTCTTT	CASSRGQGGMNTEAFF
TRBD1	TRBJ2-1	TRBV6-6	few	TGTGCCAGCAGTTACGGCCAGGGGGCAATGAATGAGCAGTTCTTC	CASSYGQGAMNEQFF
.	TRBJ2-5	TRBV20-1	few	TGCAGTGCTATAAAAACGGGTAGCTCCTTGGAGACCCAGTACTTC	CSAIKTGSSLETQYF
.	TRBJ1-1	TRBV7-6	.	TGTGCCAGCAGCTTAGAGGCAGGGGTCGTGAACACTGAAGCTTTCTTT	CASSLEAGVVNTEAFF
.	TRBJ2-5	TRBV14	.	TGTGCCAGCAGCCGCATGGGTGCGTGGGGCGAGACCCAGTACTTC	CASSRMGAWGETQYF
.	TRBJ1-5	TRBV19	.	TGTGCCAGTAGTTGGGAACGCAATCAGCCCCAGCATTTT	CASSWERNQPQHF
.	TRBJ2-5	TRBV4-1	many	TGCGCCAGCAGCCAAGACACAGGGCAACAAGAGACCCAGTACTTC	CASSQDTGQQETQYF
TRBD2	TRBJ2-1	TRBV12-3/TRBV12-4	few	TGTGCCAGCAGGTCCCTTTGGCTAGCGGGGGGGAGCTCCTACAATGAGCAGTTCTTC	CASRSLWLAGGSSYNEQFF
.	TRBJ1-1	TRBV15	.	TGTGCCACCAGCGGACCCCAGAGTTCTGACACTGAAGCTTTCTTT	CATSGPQSSDTEAFF
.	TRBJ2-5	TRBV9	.	TGTGCCAGCAGCGTAGGAGGGGGAAACGAAGAGACCCAGTACTTC	CASSVGGGNEETQYF
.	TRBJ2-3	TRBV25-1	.	TGTGCCAGCAGTATCCGTCCCTCAGATACGCAGTATTTT	CASSIRPSDTQYF
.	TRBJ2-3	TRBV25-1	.	TGTGCCAGCAGTGATCCGGGGCAGGGCTTGGGTACGCAGTATTTT	CASSDPGQGLGTQYF
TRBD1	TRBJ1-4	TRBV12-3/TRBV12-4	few	TGTGCCAGCAGTCAAAAGGACAGGGGGCGAACTACTAATGAAAAACTGTTTTTT	CASSQKDRGRTTNEKLFF
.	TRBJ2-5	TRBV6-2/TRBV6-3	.	TGTGCCAGCAGTCCTAGCACTGAGACCCAGTACTTC	CASSPSTETQYF
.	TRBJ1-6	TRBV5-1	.	TGCGCCAGCAGCTTGGAGGGGAGCTCACCCCTCCACTTT	CASSLEGSSPLHF
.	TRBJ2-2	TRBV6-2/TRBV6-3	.	TGTGCCAGCAGTCTTACCCATCCGTACACCGGGGAGCTGTTTTTT	CASSLTHPYTGELFF
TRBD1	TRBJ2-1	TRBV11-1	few	TGTGCCAGCAGGACAGGGGGCGCAGGAGATGAGCAGTTCTTC	CASRTGGAGDEQFF
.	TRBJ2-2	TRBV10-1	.	TGCGCCAGCAGTCGAGGCACTTACACCGGGGAGCTGTTTTTT	CASSRGTYTGELFF
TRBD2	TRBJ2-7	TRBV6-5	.	TGTGCCAGCAGTTACTGGAACGGGAGGACCTACGAGCAGTACTTC	CASSYWNGRTYEQYF
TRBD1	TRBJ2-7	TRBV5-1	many	TGCGCCAGCAGCTTACAGGGGGCGCCGTACGAGCAGTACTTC	CASSLQGAPYEQYF
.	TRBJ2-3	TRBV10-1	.	TGCGCCAGCAGCGGGGGCCTTCGAGATACGCAGTATTTT	CASSGGLRDTQYF
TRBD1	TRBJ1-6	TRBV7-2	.	TGTGCCAGCAGCTCAGGGGCTGGACAGGGTGCCCTCCACTTT	CASSSGAGQGALHF
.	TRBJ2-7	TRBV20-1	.	TGCAGTGCTAGTACGACAGGCTCCCGGGAGCAGTACTTC	CSASTTGSREQYF
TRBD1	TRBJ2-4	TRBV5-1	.	TGCGCCAGCAGCTTGTCAGGGACAGGGGAGGACATTCAGTACTTC	CASSLSGTGEDIQYF